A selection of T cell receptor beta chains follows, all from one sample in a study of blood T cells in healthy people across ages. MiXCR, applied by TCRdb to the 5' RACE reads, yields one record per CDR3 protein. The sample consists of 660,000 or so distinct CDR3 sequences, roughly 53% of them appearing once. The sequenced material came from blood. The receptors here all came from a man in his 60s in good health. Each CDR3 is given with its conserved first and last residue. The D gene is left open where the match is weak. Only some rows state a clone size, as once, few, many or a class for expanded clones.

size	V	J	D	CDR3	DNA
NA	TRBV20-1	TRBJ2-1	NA	CSARLGPYNEQFF	TGCAGTGCTAGATTGGGGCCCTACAATGAGCAGTTCTTC
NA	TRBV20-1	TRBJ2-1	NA	CSARARGYNEQFF	TGCAGTGCTAGAGCAAGGGGTTACAATGAGCAGTTCTTC
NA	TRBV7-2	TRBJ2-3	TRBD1	CASSERGTGLGDTQYF	TGTGCCAGCAGCGAAAGAGGGACAGGGTTAGGAGATACGCAGTATTTT
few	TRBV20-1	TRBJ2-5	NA	CSARHQNGETQYF	TGCAGTGCTAGACACCAAAACGGGGAGACCCAGTACTTC
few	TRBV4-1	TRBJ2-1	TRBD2	CASSQERTSGRNEQFF	TGCGCCAGCAGCCAAGAGAGGACTAGCGGGAGGAATGAGCAGTTCTTC
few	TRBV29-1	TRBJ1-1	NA	CSVGDIRNTEAFF	TGCAGCGTTGGGGACATCAGGAACACTGAAGCTTTCTTT
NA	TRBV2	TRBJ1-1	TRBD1	CASSGGQGRRNTEAFF	TGTGCCAGCAGTGGGGGACAGGGAAGGAGGAACACTGAAGCTTTCTTT
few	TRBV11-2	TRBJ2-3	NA	CASSLDWVPVNTQYF	TGTGCCAGCAGCCTGGACTGGGTTCCGGTAAATACGCAGTATTTT
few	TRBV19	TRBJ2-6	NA	CASSIGTAYSGANVLTF	TGTGCCAGTAGTATCGGGACGGCCTACTCTGGGGCCAACGTCCTGACTTTC
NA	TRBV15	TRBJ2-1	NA	CATSRELARGSNEQFF	TGTGCCACCAGCAGAGAGTTGGCCAGAGGAAGCAATGAGCAGTTCTTC
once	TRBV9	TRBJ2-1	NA	CASSTYIEQFF	TGTGCCAGCAGCACCTACATCGAGCAGTTCTTC
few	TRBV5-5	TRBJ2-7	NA	CASSLHAGTPYEQYF	TGTGCCAGCAGCCTTCATGCGGGAACTCCCTACGAGCAGTACTTC
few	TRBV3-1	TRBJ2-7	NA	CASSQIRVGSYEQYF	TGTGCCAGCAGCCAAATTCGGGTGGGGTCCTACGAGCAGTACTTC
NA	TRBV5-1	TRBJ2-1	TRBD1	CASSERTGDYNEQFF	TGCGCCAGCAGCGAAAGGACAGGGGACTACAATGAGCAGTTCTTC
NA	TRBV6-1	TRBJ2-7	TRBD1	CASKDPSTGLGYEQYF	TGTGCCAGCAAGGATCCCTCGACAGGGTTGGGGTACGAGCAGTACTTC
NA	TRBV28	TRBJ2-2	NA	CASSQGTYTGELFF	TGTGCCAGCAGTCAGGGGACTTACACCGGGGAGCTGTTTTTT
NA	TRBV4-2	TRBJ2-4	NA	CASSQDIAHPSDSQYF	TGTGCCAGCAGCCAAGATATCGCCCACCCGAGTGACAGTCAGTACTTC
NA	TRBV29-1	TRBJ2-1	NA	CSVEPGRANYNEQFF	TGCAGCGTTGAGCCGGGACGAGCGAACTACAATGAGCAGTTCTTC
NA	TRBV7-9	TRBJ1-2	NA	CASSSLSLAGYNYGYTF	TGTGCCAGCAGCTCCTTAAGTTTGGCCGGGTATAACTATGGCTACACCTTC
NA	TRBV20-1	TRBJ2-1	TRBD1	CSARNPGQASSGAGEQFF	TGCAGTGCTAGAAATCCGGGACAGGCCTCATCAGGGGCCGGTGAGCAGTTCTTC
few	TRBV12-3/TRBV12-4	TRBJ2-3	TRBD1	CASSDRTGQDTQYF	TGTGCCAGCAGTGATCGGACAGGGCAAGATACGCAGTATTTT
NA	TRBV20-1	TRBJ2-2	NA	CSASTELNTGELFF	TGCAGTGCTAGTACAGAATTGAACACCGGGGAGCTGTTTTTT
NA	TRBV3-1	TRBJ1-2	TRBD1	CASSKDRGYGYTF	TGTGCCAGCAGCAAAGACAGGGGTTATGGCTACACCTTC
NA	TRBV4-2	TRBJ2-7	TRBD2	CASSQNPSGGYEQYF	TGTGCCAGCAGCCAAAATCCTAGCGGGGGCTACGAGCAGTACTTC
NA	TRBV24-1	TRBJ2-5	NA	CATSDSKGEETQYF	TGTGCCACCAGTGATTCTAAGGGGGAAGAGACCCAGTACTTC
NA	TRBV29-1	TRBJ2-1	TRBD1	CSVDPTGTGDRDEQFF	TGCAGCGTTGATCCTACCGGGACAGGGGATCGGGATGAGCAGTTCTTC
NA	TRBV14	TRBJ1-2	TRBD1	CASSHQTGGYGYTF	TGTGCCAGCAGCCACCAGACAGGGGGCTATGGCTACACCTTC
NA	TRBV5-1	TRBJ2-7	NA	CASSLALRRGAYEQYF	TGCGCCAGCAGCTTGGCCCTGAGGCGGGGAGCCTACGAGCAGTACTTC
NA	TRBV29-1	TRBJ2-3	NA	CSVSRVHGTDTQYF	TGCAGCGTTTCCAGGGTGCATGGCACAGATACGCAGTATTTT
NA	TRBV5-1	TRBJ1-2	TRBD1	CASSLAPGQDNYGYTF	TGCGCCAGCAGCTTGGCACCGGGACAGGACAACTATGGCTACACCTTC
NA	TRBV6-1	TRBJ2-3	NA	CASTVGPPSTDTQYF	TGTGCCAGCACAGTCGGACCCCCGAGCACAGATACGCAGTATTTT
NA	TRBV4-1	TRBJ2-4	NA	CASSQDGQGENIQYF	TGCGCCAGCAGCCAAGATGGTCAGGGCGAAAACATTCAGTACTTC
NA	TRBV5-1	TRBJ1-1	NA	CASSLVPTRTEAFF	TGCGCCAGCAGCTTGGTCCCGACCCGCACTGAAGCTTTCTTT
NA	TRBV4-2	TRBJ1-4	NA	CASSQDPGARGNEKLFF	TGTGCCAGCAGCCAAGATCCCGGGGCGCGGGGTAATGAAAAACTGTTTTTT
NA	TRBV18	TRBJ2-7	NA	CASSPGQGANYEQYF	TGTGCCAGCTCACCTGGGCAGGGTGCCAACTACGAGCAGTACTTC
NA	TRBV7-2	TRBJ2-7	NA	CASSLDGGLGVTYEQYF	TGTGCCAGCAGCTTAGATGGGGGGCTCGGAGTTACCTACGAGCAGTACTTC
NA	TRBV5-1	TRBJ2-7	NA	CASSFTPGRGDEQYF	TGCGCCAGCTCCTTTACTCCGGGACGCGGGGACGAGCAGTACTTC
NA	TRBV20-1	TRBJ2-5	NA	CRPSEGAGETQYF	TGCAGGCCTTCGGAAGGGGCAGGGGAGACCCAGTACTTC
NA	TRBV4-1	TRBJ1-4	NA	CASSQDPGTNEKLFF	TGCGCCAGCAGCCAGGACCCAGGGACTAATGAAAAACTGTTTTTT
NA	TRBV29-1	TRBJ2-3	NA	CSVEPSTSTDTQYF	TGCAGCGTAGAACCATCGACTAGCACAGATACGCAGTATTTT
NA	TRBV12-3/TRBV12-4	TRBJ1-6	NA	CASRSGQSSYNSPLHF	TGTGCCAGCAGGAGCGGACAGAGCTCCTATAATTCACCCCTCCACTTT